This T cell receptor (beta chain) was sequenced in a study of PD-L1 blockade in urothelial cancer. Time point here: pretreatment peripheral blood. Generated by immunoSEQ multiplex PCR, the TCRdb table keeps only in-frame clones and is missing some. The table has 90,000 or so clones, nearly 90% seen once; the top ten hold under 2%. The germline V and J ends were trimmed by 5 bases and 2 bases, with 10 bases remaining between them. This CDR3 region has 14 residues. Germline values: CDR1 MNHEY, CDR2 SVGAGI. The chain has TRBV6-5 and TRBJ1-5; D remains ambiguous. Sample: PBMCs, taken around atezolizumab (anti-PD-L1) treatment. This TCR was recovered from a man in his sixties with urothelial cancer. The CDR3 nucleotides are TGTGCCAGCAGTCGTAATTTAGGCAATCAGCCCCAGCATTTT. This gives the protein CASSRNLGNQPQHF.